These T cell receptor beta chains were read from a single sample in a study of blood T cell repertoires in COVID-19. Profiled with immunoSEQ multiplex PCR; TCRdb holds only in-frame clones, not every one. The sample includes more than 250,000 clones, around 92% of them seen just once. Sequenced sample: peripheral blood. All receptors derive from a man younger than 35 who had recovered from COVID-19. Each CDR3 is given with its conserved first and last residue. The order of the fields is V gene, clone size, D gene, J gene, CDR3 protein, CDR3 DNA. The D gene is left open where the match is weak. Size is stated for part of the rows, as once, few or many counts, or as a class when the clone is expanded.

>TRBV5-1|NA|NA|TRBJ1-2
CASSLEGESYGYTF
TGCGCCAGCAGCTTGGAAGGGGAAAGCTATGGCTACACCTTC
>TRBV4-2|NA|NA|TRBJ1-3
CASSQGTGTGNTIYF
TGTGCCAGCAGCCAGGGAACAGGAACTGGAAACACCATATATTTT
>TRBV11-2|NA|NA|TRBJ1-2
CASSLSRDTRNYGYTF
TGTGCCAGCAGCTTATCCCGGGACACACGAAACTATGGCTACACCTTC
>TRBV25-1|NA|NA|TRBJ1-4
CASSESGRDEKLFF
TGTGCCAGCAGTGAATCTGGCAGGGATGAAAAACTGTTTTTT
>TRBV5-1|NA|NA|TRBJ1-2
CASSLYRESNYGYTF
TGCGCCAGCAGCCTCTACAGGGAATCTAACTATGGCTACACCTTC
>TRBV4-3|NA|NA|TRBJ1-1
CASSQRVNTEAFF
TGCGCCAGCAGCCAACGAGTGAACACTGAAGCTTTCTTT
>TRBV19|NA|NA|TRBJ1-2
CASSISGYGYTF
TGTGCCAGTAGTATTTCGGGCTATGGCTACACCTTC
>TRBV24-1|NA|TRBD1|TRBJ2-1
CATTLDRVWVSYNEQFF
TGTGCCACCACCCTAGACAGGGTTTGGGTCTCCTACAATGAGCAGTTCTTC
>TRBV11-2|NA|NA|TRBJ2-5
CASSLALETQYF
TGTGCCAGCAGCTTAGCCCTAGAGACCCAGTACTTC
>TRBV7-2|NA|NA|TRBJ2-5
CASSFNLGTQETQYF
TGTGCCAGCAGCTTTAACCTCGGGACACAAGAGACCCAGTACTTC
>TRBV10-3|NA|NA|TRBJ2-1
CAISVDYSYNEQFF
TGTGCCATCAGTGTGGACTACTCCTACAATGAGCAGTTCTTC
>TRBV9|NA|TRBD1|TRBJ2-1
CASSTNSGTGYEQFF
TGTGCCAGCAGCACGAACTCCGGGACAGGGTATGAGCAGTTCTTC
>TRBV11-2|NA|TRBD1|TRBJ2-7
CASSPSTGGFYEQYF
TGTGCCAGCAGCCCCTCGACAGGGGGATTCTACGAGCAGTACTTC
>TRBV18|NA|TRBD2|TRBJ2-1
CASSPESGRDNEQFF
TGTGCCAGCTCACCAGAGAGCGGGAGGGACAATGAGCAGTTCTTC
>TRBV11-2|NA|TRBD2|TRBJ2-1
CASDPGTSGYNEQFF
TGTGCCAGCGATCCCGGGACTAGCGGCTACAATGAGCAGTTCTTC
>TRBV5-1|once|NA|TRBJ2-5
CASSVQGSETQYF
TGCGCCAGCAGCGTTCAGGGATCGGAGACCCAGTACTTC
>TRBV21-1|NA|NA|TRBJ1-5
CASNSRGQTSNQPQHF
TGTGCCAGCAATTCCCGGGGACAGACCAGCAATCAGCCCCAGCATTTT
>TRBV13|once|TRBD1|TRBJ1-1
CASSLDRAGAEAFF
TGTGCCAGCAGCCTAGACAGGGCGGGAGCTGAAGCTTTCTTT
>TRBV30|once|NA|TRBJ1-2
CAWRWRVGYTF
TGTGCCTGGAGGTGGAGAGTAGGCTACACCTTC
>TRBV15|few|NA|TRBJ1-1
CATSRDSKGLHLKVAFF
TGTGCCACCAGCAGAGATTCGAAGGGGCTCCATCTGAAGGTAGCTTTCTTT
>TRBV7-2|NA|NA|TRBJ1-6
CASSLDPYNSPLHF
TGTGCCAGCAGCTTAGATCCGTATAATTCACCCCTCCACTTT
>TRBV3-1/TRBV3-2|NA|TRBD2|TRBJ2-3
CASSQDPPGLAVTDTQYF
TGTGCCAGCAGCCAAGACCCCCCGGGACTAGCGGTCACAGATACGCAGTATTTT
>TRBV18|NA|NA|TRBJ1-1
CASSPRPGGGGQTEAFF
TGTGCCAGCTCACCACGTCCAGGAGGGGGGGGCCAGACTGAAGCTTTCTTT
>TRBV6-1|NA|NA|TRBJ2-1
CASSSTSPNEQFF
TGTGCCAGCAGCTCGACTAGTCCCAATGAGCAGTTCTTC
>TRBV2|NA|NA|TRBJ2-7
CASSERWGGSTYEQYF
TGTGCCAGCAGTGAACGTTGGGGGGGCTCGACCTACGAGCAGTACTTC
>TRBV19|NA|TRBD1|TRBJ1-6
CASSIAGTGNSPLHF
TGTGCCAGTAGTATCGCTGGGACAGGTAATTCACCCCTCCACTTT
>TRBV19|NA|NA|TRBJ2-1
CASSLASYNEQFF
TGTGCCAGTAGCCTAGCTTCCTACAATGAGCAGTTCTTC
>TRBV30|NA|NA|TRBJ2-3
CAWTLKQQDTQYF
TGTGCCTGGACCCTAAAACAGCAAGATACGCAGTATTTT
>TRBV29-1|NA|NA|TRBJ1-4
CSVEDSAGNEKLFF
TGCAGCGTTGAAGATTCCGCGGGTAATGAAAAACTGTTTTTT
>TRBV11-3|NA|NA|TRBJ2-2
CASSSADYHTGELFF
TGTGCCAGCAGCTCGGCGGACTATCACACCGGGGAGCTGTTTTTT
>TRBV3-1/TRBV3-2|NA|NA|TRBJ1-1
CASSQQGNTEAFF
TGTGCCAGCAGCCAACAGGGGAACACTGAAGCTTTCTTT
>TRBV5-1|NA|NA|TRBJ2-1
CASSWVRADNEQFF
TGCGCCAGCAGCTGGGTCAGGGCGGACAATGAGCAGTTCTTC
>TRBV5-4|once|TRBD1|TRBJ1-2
CASSLGDRAVDYGYTF
TGTGCCAGCAGCTTGGGGGACAGGGCGGTAGACTATGGCTACACCTTC
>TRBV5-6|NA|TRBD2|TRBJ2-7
CASSLAPPRTRFEQYF
TGTGCCAGCAGCTTGGCCCCACCCCGGACTAGGTTCGAGCAGTACTTC
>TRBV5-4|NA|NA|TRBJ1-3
CASSSQGSGNTIYF
TGTGCCAGCAGCTCCCAGGGCTCTGGAAACACCATATATTTT
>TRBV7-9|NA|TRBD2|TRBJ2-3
CASSQLLAGEQVDTQYF
TGTGCCAGCAGTCAACTCCTCGCGGGAGAGCAGGTAGATACGCAGTATTTT
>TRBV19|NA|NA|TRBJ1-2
CASSNAGRGYGYTF
TGTGCCAGTAGTAACGCGGGGAGGGGTTATGGCTACACCTTC
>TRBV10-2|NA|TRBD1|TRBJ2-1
CASSEPNAGGVFRAQFF
TGCGCCAGCAGTGAGCCTAACGCAGGGGGCGTCTTTCGAGCGCAGTTCTTC
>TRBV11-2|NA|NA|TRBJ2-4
CASSLGQGRANIQYF
TGTGCCAGCAGTCTAGGCCAGGGCAGGGCAAACATTCAGTACTTC
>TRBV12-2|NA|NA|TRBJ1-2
CASRPYGRVNYGYTF
TGTGCAAGTCGCCCTTACGGCAGGGTTAACTATGGCTACACCTTC
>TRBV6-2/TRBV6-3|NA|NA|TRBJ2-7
CASSIRGPLNEQYF
TGTGCCAGCAGTATTCGAGGCCCTCTTAACGAGCAGTACTTC
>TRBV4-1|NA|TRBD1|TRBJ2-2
CASSGQGANTGELFF
TGCGCCAGTTCGGGACAGGGCGCGAACACCGGGGAGCTGTTTTTT
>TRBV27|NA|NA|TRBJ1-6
CASSPSGTRYNSPLHF
TGTGCCAGCAGTCCCAGCGGGACACGATATAATTCACCCCTCCACTTT
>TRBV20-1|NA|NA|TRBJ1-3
CSALNTIYF
TGCAGTGCCTTAAACACCATATATTTT
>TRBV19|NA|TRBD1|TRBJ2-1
CASSIAGTGYNEQFF
TGTGCCAGTAGTATTGCCGGGACAGGGTACAATGAGCAGTTCTTC
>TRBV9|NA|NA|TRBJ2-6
CASSVLGSSGANVLTF
TGTGCCAGCAGCGTACTGGGGAGCTCTGGGGCCAACGTCCTGACTTTC
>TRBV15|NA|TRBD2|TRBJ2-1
CATRGLAGAAEQFF
TGTGCCACCAGGGGACTAGCGGGAGCGGCTGAGCAGTTCTTC
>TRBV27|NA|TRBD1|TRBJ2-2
CASSFHRGTGELFF
TGTGCCAGCAGTTTCCACAGGGGCACCGGGGAGCTGTTTTTT
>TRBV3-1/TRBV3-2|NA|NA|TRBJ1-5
CASSQDLIPRGSNQPQHF
TGTGCCAGCAGCCAAGATTTAATCCCAAGGGGTAGCAATCAGCCCCAGCATTTT
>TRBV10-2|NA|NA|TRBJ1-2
CASSSGTTNYGYTF
TGCGCCAGCAGTTCCGGGACAACTAACTATGGCTACACCTTC